These 30 T cell receptor beta chains originate from one sample sequenced in a study of T cells in Graves' hyperthyroidism and ophthalmopathy (dated by TCRdb to the late 2010s). Receptor libraries were prepared by multiplex PCR. For sequencing, an Illumina HiSeq 2000 was employed. The TCR beta CDR3 regions were amplified from the RNA transcripts. The TCR CDR3 was subjected to a first round of RT-PCR using the HTBI primer set and the Qiagen OneStep RT-PCR kit. TCRdb trimmed the raw reads at Q25, called clones with MiXCR and kept productive beta chains. Rows are combined by CDR3 protein, so each entry shows the most common genes and DNA. The sample table contains fewer than 400,000 distinct CDR3 sequences; only one count was recorded for more than 15% of them. About a quarter of the sample comes from the top ten. The sample consisted of blood. These receptors all come from a woman in her late teens or twenties with Graves' hyperthyroidism that later progressed to Graves' ophthalmopathy.

This clonotype was seen at least ten times. This rearrangement joins TRBV20-1 to TRBJ1-6, with TRBD1 matching 11 bases. Germline assignment: CDR1 DFQATT and CDR2 SNEGSKA (reference sequence). The trim removed 6 bases at V and 7 bases at J, leaving 5 bases unmatched. There are 14 residues in the CDR3. The CDR3 DNA reads TGCAGTGCCAGGAGGACAGGGGGCAATTCACCCCTCCACTTT. It translates to CSARRTGGNSPLHF.

This clonotype was detected only a few times. A much larger clone sits a single nucleotide away, making a read error possible. The rearrangement links TRBV2 to TRBJ1-2; TRBD1 matches 7 bases. Trimming at V came to 7 bases and at J to 8 bases, leaving 13 bases not matched to a gene. CDR3 size: 14 residues. Looked up from germline, CDR1 is SNHLY and CDR2 is FYNNEI. CDR3 nucleotides: TGTGCCAGCACCAAGGGGGCCGGTAGAGAAGGCTACACCTTC. Protein sequence: CASTKGAGREGYTF.

This clonotype was detected ten times or more. The V call is TRBV12-3 or TRBV12-4, the J call TRBJ1-2; 12 bases align to TRBD1. The CDR3 spans 18 residues. V lost 7 bases, J lost 3 bases, and 15 bases stayed unmatched. The DNA of the CDR3 is TGTGCCAGCACTGACTCTCGGGGACAGGGGGCTCGGTACTATGGCTACACCTTC. Amino acids: CASTDSRGQGARYYGYTF.

This clonotype was observed at least ten times. This chain uses TRBV2 with TRBJ2-7; 12 bases fit TRBD2. CDR1 is SNHLY and CDR2 is FYNNEI in the germline V gene. The trim removed 5 bases at V and 4 bases at J, leaving 6 bases unmatched. The CDR3 loop spans 15 amino acids. In DNA, the CDR3 is TGTGCCAGCAGTAAGACTAGCGGGAGCCCTTACGAGCAGTACTTC. It encodes CASSKTSGSPYEQYF.

This clonotype came up many times. The chain is built from TRBV3-1 and TRBJ2-1; D could derive from TRBD1 or TRBD2 (6 bases each). Trimming pared 1 base from V and 9 bases from J, leaving 13 bases between. Germline CDR1 is LGHDT and CDR2 is YNNKEL (reference sequence). The CDR3 covers 14 residues. CDR3 amino acids: CASSQGTGGSEQFF. The CDR3 DNA sequence: TGTGCCAGCAGCCAAGGCACCGGGGGCAGTGAGCAGTTCTTC.

This clonotype came up a few times. The J gene is TRBJ2-3, the V gene TRBV12-5; 8 bases align to TRBD1. After removal of 5 bases from V and 3 bases from J, the junction contained 4 bases not matched to a gene. The CDR3 is 14 residues long. CDR1 and CDR2 (germline): LGHNT, FRNRAP. Here the CDR3 DNA reads TGTGCTAGTGGTCACAGGACAGGGACAGATACGCAGTATTTT. It encodes CASGHRTGTDTQYF.

Ten or more counts support this clonotype. CDR3 DNA sequence: TGTGCCAGCAGTTACTCTGTAGGCAGAGAAGCTTTCTTT. It is translated as CASSYSVGREAFF. This chain links TRBV6-5 with TRBJ1-1, with D unresolved. The germline V gene encodes CDR1 MNHEY and CDR2 SVGAGI. V shed 0 bases and J shed 8 bases, with 10 bases lying between them. CDR3 length: 13 amino acids.

This clonotype was counted at least ten times. The chain recombines TRBV28 with TRBJ2-7; 10 nucleotides match TRBD2. The CDR3 is 19 residues long. Trimming removed 7 bases from V and 3 bases from J; junction bases left unmatched: 21. The V gene's germline CDR1 is MDHEN and CDR2 SYDVKM. CDR3 residues: CASTRALPSGSLPFYEQYF. The CDR3 bases are TGTGCCAGCACTCGAGCCTTACCTAGCGGGAGTCTTCCATTCTACGAGCAGTACTTC.

The chain uses TRBV28 and TRBJ2-5; 11 bases match TRBD2. Germline V gives CDR1 MDHEN, CDR2 SYDVKM. The CDR3 is 17 residues long. With V trimmed by 3 bases and J by 2 bases, 8 bases remained unmatched. The CDR3 region is CASSLFPGTSGQETQYF. For the CDR3, the DNA is TGTGCCAGCAGTTTGTTCCCGGGGACTAGCGGACAAGAGACCCAGTACTTC.

This clonotype has at least ten counts. The chain is built from TRBV4-1 and TRBJ1-1; the D is unclear. The V end lost 0 bases, the J end lost 4 bases, and 6 bases lay between the germline ends. CDR1 MGHRA and CDR2 YSYEKL come from the germline V gene. CDR3 length equals 13 residues. Written as DNA, the CDR3 is TGCGCCAGCAGCCAAGACCCGAGCACTGAAGCTTTCTTT. Protein: CASSQDPSTEAFF.

This clonotype was seen ten or more times. The CDR3 is CASSRAGEGNTIYF. DNA of the CDR3: TGTGCCAGCAGCCGGGCCGGGGAGGGAAACACCATATATTTT. The gene calls are TRBV2 and TRBJ1-3; D unresolved. V shed 6 bases and J shed 4 bases, with 13 bases lying between them. The CDR3 loop spans 14 amino acids. CDR1 is SNHLY, CDR2 FYNNEI, per germline.

This clonotype came up many times. The gene calls are TRBV3-1 and TRBJ2-5; 15 nucleotides align to TRBD2. The ends lost 4 bases at V and 5 bases at J; junction bases unmatched: 2. This CDR3 has 15 amino acids. Per the germline V gene, CDR1 is LGHDT and CDR2 is YNNKEL (reference sequence). The CDR3 loop reads CASSRTSGRAETQYF. CDR3 in DNA: TGTGCCAGCAGCCGGACTAGCGGGAGGGCGGAGACCCAGTACTTC.

This clonotype was seen ten or more times. The chain couples TRBV18 to TRBJ1-1; no clear D gene. The ends were cut back, 1 base at V and 1 base at J, with 4 bases in the middle. CDR1 is KGHSH and CDR2 is LQKENI in the germline V gene. This CDR3 region has 13 residues. Written as DNA, the CDR3 is TGTGCCAGCTCACCACGAACGAACACTGAAGCTTTCTTT. This encodes CASSPRTNTEAFF.

This clonotype was seen many times. The genes are TRBV13 and TRBJ1-2; TRBD1 is a possible D gene (6 bases). The CDR3 loop spans 14 amino acids. CDR1 and CDR2 from the germline V gene are PRHDT and FYEKMQ (reference sequence). The ends were cut back, 4 bases at V and 5 bases at J, with 14 bases in the middle. CDR3 in DNA: TGTGCCAGCAGCTCGGCCACAGGGCGGTATGGCTACACCTTC. Protein: CASSSATGRYGYTF.

This clonotype occurred many times. The V and J genes are TRBV20-1 and TRBJ2-5; D gene ambiguous. The germline V and J ends were trimmed by 1 base and 5 bases, with 11 bases remaining between them. In germline, CDR1 is DFQATT, CDR2 SNEGSKA (reference sequence). The CDR3 is 13 residues long. CDR3 in amino acids: CSARVASLETQYF. The CDR3 coding sequence is TGCAGTGCTAGAGTTGCTAGTTTGGAGACCCAGTACTTC.

This clonotype was counted ten times or more. The chain is built from TRBV12-3 or TRBV12-4 and TRBJ1-1, with D perhaps TRBD1 (5 bases). V was cut by 7 bases and J by 5 bases, with 14 bases left in between. The CDR3 runs 13 residues. The CDR3 DNA reads as TGTGCCAGCACCCTTATCCGGGGGACTGAAGCTTTCTTT. This gives the protein CASTLIRGTEAFF.

The table lists this clonotype with many counts. The chain is built from TRBV13 and TRBJ2-7, with TRBD1 as a possible D gene (5 bases). The V gene lost 6 bases and the J gene lost 5 bases, with 11 bases spanning the gap. CDR3 length: 12 amino acids. From germline, CDR1 is PRHDT and CDR2 FYEKMQ (reference sequence). The CDR3 nucleotides read TGTGCCAGCAGGGGGCGCCTAAACGAGCAGTACTTC. Translated, it gives CASRGRLNEQYF.

This clonotype was counted only a few times. V and J are TRBV5-6 and TRBJ1-1; no clear D. CDR3 length: 14 amino acids. The germline V gene has CDR1 SGHDT and CDR2 YYEEEE. Between the trimmed V and J ends, which lost 0 bases and 1 base, there was a span of 7 bases. CDR3 DNA: TGTGCCAGCAGCTTGGTATGGGGGAACACTGAAGCTTTCTTT. Residues: CASSLVWGNTEAFF.

This clonotype was recorded at least ten times. The chain is built from TRBV11-2 and TRBJ1-1; D possibly corresponds to TRBD1 (5 bases). CDR1 and CDR2 from the germline V gene are SGHAT and FQNNGV. Trimming left V 0 bases short and J 4 bases short, with 15 bases between. The CDR3 loop spans 16 amino acids. CDR3 nucleotides: TGTGCCAGCAGCTTAGATGTAGAGGGGCCTGGCACTGAAGCTTTCTTT. Translating gives CASSLDVEGPGTEAFF.

J is TRBJ2-7 and V is TRBV29-1, with D possibly being TRBD1 (5 bases). Germline V gives CDR1 SQVTM, CDR2 ANQGSEA. The CDR3 extends over 14 amino acids. V was pared by 6 bases and J by 2 bases, with 17 bases between. CDR3 DNA: TGCAGCGTCAAGACCGACAGTGCGACCTACGAGCAGTACTTC. It is translated as CSVKTDSATYEQYF.

The sample holds many counts of this clonotype. The J gene is TRBJ1-1, the V gene TRBV5-1; 7 positions match TRBD1. V trimming: 0 bases; J trimming: 1 base; junction bases outside the gene matches: 6. Per germline, CDR1 SGHRS and CDR2 YFSETQ. The CDR3 length is 16 residues. DNA of the CDR3: TGCGCCAGCAGCTTGGAACAGGGGCCAGGGAACACTGAAGCTTTCTTT. This sequence encodes CASSLEQGPGNTEAFF.

This clonotype was found many times. V gene TRBV24-1 combines with J gene TRBJ2-5, with D tentatively TRBD1 (8 bases). Germline assignment: CDR1 KGHDR and CDR2 SFDVKD. This CDR3 spans 14 amino acids. Deletions cut 3 bases from V and 9 bases from J, with 16 bases between. The CDR3 sequence: CATSDRTGRDSQYF. The CDR3 nucleotides read TGTGCCACCAGTGATAGGACAGGGAGGGACTCCCAGTACTTC.

This clonotype was seen ten or more times. The rearrangement joins TRBV3-1 to TRBJ1-1; no reliable D call. The CDR3 has 11 amino acids. Germline V gives CDR1 LGHDT, CDR2 YNNKEL (reference sequence). V lost 1 base and J 5 bases, leaving 2 bases between the germline ends. The CDR3 is CASSQATEAFF. CDR3 bases: TGTGCCAGCAGCCAAGCTACTGAAGCTTTCTTT.

The chain employs TRBV5-1 and TRBJ2-2; 13 nucleotides align to TRBD2. Germline values: CDR1 SGHRS, CDR2 YFSETQ. Unmatched junction bases numbered 4, after V lost 3 bases and J lost 5 bases. CDR3 length: 16 amino acids. CDR3 in amino acids: CASSYGLAGVTGELFF. CDR3 nucleotides: TGCGCCAGCAGCTACGGACTAGCGGGAGTGACCGGGGAGCTGTTTTTT.

Points on this clonotype: The junction shows a germline mismatch at one end, possibly a read error. V gene TRBV24-1 combines with J gene TRBJ2-3; 9 bases line up with TRBD1. This CDR3 region has 16 residues. CDR1 is KGHDR, CDR2 SFDVKD, per germline. For the CDR3, the DNA is TGTGCCACCAGTGATCCCCCGGGACAGGGCACAGGTACGCAGTATTTT. This translates into CATSDPPGQGTGTQYF.

This sequence joins TRBV5-1 and TRBJ2-3; D gene uncertain. The CDR3 loop spans 16 amino acids. The ends were cut back, 5 bases at V and 2 bases at J, with 18 bases in the middle. Germline CDR1 and CDR2: SGHRS and YFSETQ. The CDR3 DNA reads TGCGCCAGCAGTCTGTCCTCCGTAGGCTACACAGATACGCAGTATTTT. Translated: CASSLSSVGYTDTQYF.

Remarks on this clonotype: This may come from a read error, since a much larger clone is one base off. This rearrangement joins TRBV6-5 to TRBJ2-7; 9 bases match TRBD1. Unmatched junction bases numbered 5, after V lost 2 bases and J lost 3 bases. The CDR3 totals 15 residues. CDR1 MNHEY and CDR2 SVGAGI come from the germline V gene. The CDR3 region is CASSYRDRAGYEQYF. CDR3 nucleotide sequence: TGTGCCAGCAGTTACCGGGACAGGGCAGGCTACGAGCAGTACTTC.

Worth noting for this clonotype: Given a much more abundant clone one base away, this may be a read error. V usage is TRBV27 and J usage is TRBJ1-2; D unresolved. V was clipped by 4 bases and J by 9 bases, with 15 bases between them. Germline V gives CDR1 MNHEY, CDR2 SMNVEV (reference sequence). The CDR3 consists of 13 residues. This chain's CDR3 is CASSYSFVDSYTF. CDR3 coding DNA: TGTGCCAGCAGTTACTCGTTTGTTGACAGCTACACCTTC.

The CDR3 sequence is CASSPKHDNQPQHF. Here the CDR3 DNA reads TGTGCCAGCAGTCCCAAGCATGACAATCAGCCCCAGCATTTT. The rearrangement links TRBV6-4 to TRBJ1-5; D unresolved. The V and J ends lost 5 bases and 3 bases respectively, with 11 bases between them. CDR3 length: 14 amino acids. From germline, CDR1 is MRHNA and CDR2 SNTAGT.

This clonotype was recorded at least ten times. The chain uses TRBV6-1 and TRBJ1-1; D gene ambiguous. With 1 base removed from V and 6 bases from J, the gap between germline ends came to 9 bases. This CDR3 comprises 13 residues. Germline V CDR1 and CDR2: MNHNS, SASEGT. CDR3 protein: CASSEVGRAEAFF. CDR3 sequence (DNA): TGTGCCAGCAGTGAAGTAGGCCGGGCTGAAGCTTTCTTT.